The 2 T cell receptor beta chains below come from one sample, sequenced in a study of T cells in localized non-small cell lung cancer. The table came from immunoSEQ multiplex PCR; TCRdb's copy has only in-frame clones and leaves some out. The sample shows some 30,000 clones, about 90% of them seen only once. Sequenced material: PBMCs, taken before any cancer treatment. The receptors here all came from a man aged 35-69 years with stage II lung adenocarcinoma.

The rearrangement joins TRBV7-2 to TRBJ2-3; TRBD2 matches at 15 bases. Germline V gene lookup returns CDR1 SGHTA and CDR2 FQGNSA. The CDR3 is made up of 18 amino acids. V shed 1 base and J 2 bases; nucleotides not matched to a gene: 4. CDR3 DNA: TGTGCCAGCAGCTTAGGCGGGACTAGCGGGAGGCCCACAGATACGCAGTATTTT. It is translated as CASSLGGTSGRPTDTQYF.

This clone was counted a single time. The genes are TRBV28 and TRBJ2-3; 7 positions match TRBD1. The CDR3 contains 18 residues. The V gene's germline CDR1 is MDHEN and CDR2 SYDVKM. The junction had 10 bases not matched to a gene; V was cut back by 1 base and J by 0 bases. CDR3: CASSLLGSETGSTDTQYF. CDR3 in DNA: TGTGCCAGCAGTTTATTGGGGTCCGAGACAGGGAGCACAGATACGCAGTATTTT.